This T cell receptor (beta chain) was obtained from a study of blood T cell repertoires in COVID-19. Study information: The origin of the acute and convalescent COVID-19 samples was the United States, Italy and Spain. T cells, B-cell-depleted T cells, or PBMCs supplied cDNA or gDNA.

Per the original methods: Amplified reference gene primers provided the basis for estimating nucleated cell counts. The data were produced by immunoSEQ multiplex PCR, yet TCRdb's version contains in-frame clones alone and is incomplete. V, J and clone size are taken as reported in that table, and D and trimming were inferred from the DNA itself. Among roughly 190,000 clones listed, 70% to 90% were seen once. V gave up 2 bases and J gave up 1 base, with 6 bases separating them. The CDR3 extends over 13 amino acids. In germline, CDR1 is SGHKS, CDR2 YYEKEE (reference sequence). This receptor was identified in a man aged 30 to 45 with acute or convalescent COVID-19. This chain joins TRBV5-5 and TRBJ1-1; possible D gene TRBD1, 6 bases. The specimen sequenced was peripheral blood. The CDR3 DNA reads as TGTGCCAGCAGCTTACAGGGGAACACTGAAGCTTTCTTT. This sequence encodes CASSLQGNTEAFF.